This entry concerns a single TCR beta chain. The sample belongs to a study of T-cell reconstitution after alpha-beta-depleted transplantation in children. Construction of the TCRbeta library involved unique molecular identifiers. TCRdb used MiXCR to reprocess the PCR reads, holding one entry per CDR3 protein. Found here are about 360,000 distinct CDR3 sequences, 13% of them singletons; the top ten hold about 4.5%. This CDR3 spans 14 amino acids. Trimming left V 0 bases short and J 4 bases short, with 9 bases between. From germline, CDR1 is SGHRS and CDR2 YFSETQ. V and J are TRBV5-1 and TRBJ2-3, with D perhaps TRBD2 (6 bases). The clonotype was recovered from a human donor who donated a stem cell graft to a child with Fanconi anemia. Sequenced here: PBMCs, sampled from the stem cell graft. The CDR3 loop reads CASSLALAADTQYF. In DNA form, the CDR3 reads TGCGCCAGCAGCTTGGCACTAGCCGCAGATACGCAGTATTTT.